Included here is one T cell receptor beta chain sequence, with context. Its target antigen remains unknown. Base quality data are lacking; no much larger clone is found one base away. This specimen's treatment or condition label, interpreted: allogeneic hematopoietic cell transplantation with graft depleted of TCRalphabeta T cells and CD19 B cells. The children who served as transplant recipients had been given grafts of TCRalphabeta/CD19-depleted allogeneic hematopoietic cells. The entry originates in a study of T-cell reconstitution after alpha-beta-depleted transplantation in children (TCRdb year 2016). Looking at the study overall: Using TCR repertoire profiling, the study followed T-cell immune reconstitution in a quantitative way in children after TCRalphabeta/CD19-depleted allogeneic hematopoietic cell transplantation.

To prepare the library, PCR was applied. Sequencing used an Illumina HiSeq 2500. To normalize quantification of the TCRbeta repertoire, the TCR libraries were built with molecular barcoding that relied on unique molecular identifiers. TCRdb applied fastp at Q25 and MiXCR to the public reads, then kept only in-frame beta chains. Identical CDR3 protein sequences are pooled into one entry, listed with their most common genes and DNA. This sample holds 210,000 or so distinct CDR3 sequences; approximately 10% were observed only once. The ten largest account for approximately 30% of the sample. V is pruned by 4 bases and J by 5 bases, leaving 12 bases of the junction without a gene match. The CDR3 sequence holds 17 residues, the cysteine and phenylalanine included. The CDR3 DNA has 51 bases and is translated from base 1. The paper as a whole reports these results and caveats: In some patients, the high TCRbeta diversity seen at day 60 was put down to recipient T cells and intrathymic progenitors that had survived conditioning. Over subsequent months, a decline in hyperexpanded clone frequencies was noted, and after one year, T-cell counts and TCRbeta diversity were mostly ascribed to newly produced T cells. The apparently early alphabetaT-cell count recovery about two months after transplant was reportedly dependent on only several hundred rapidly expanded clones derived from non-depleted graft cells.

The clonotype was recovered from a child less than two years old with acute myeloid leukemia, due to receive a stem cell transplant. Rearrangement joined TRBV23-1 to TRBJ1-5, with TRBD1 matching 9 junction bases. TRBV23-1 belongs to the ORF category, with a function that is uncertain. The source material was PBMCs, sampled before TCRalphabeta/CD19-depleted stem cell transplant. The sequence in DNA is TGCGCCAGCAGTCGACCTCTTGGACAGGGGCCGGATCAGCCCCAGCATTTT. Translation gives CASSRPLGQGPDQPQHF.